What follows describes a single T cell receptor (beta chain). This specimen comes from a study of T cell responses to AZD1222 COVID-19 vaccine. Study-level background: Second doses that came at about 4 or about 12 weeks were put together.

The CDR3 has 11 residues. Trimming stripped 5 bases from V and 7 bases from J, with 8 bases between. Libraries were prepared by immunoSEQ multiplex PCR; TCRdb keeps only in-frame clonotypes and omits some of them. The sample gives around 63,000 clones, about 85% of which show up once; around 20% is in the top ten. The chain has TRBV12-3 or TRBV12-4 and TRBJ1-1, with D possibly matching TRBD1 (5 bases). The sequence came from an adult in good health. The sample consisted of peripheral blood, taken on day 0 of AZD1222 vaccination. The CDR3 is CASSLDSEAFF. The CDR3 nucleotides read TGTGCCAGCAGTCTCGACAGTGAAGCTTTCTTT.